The 30 T cell receptor beta chains below come from one sample, sequenced in a study of read filtering for tumor transcriptome and immune sequencing. This library used 300 to 450 ng RNA and molecular barcoded adaptors spanning alpha/delta and beta/gamma chains. Via MiXCR, TCRdb re-called the reads, giving one row per CDR3 protein. In the table there are under 80,000 distinct CDR3 sequences, nearly 20% of which are singletons. The sequenced sample was a population of CD138-negative cells sorted from bone marrow. Receptors originate from a donor at least 40 years old with multiple myeloma.

This clonotype was seen repeatedly, ten times or more. V and J are TRBV6-6 and TRBJ2-7; 9 bases are a match to TRBD1. CDR1 and CDR2 from the germline V gene are MNHNY and SVGAGI (reference sequence). The trim removed 6 bases at V and 0 bases at J, leaving 0 bases unmatched. This CDR3 has 13 amino acids. CDR3 loop: CASRTGGSYEQYF. The CDR3 nucleotides are TGTGCCAGCAGGACAGGGGGCTCCTACGAGCAGTACTTC.

The genes are TRBV3-1 and TRBJ2-5; D is unresolved. Trimming took 3 bases from V and 4 from J, leaving 3 bases between them. Germline CDR1 is LGHDT and CDR2 is YNNKEL (reference sequence). This CDR3 has 11 amino acids. The CDR3 DNA is TGTGCCAGCAGCCACGTAGAGACCCAGTACTTC. It codes for CASSHVETQYF.

A remark on this clonotype: It differs at one base from a far larger clone, so likely a read error. The chain's CDR3 is CASSYEGGPNEQLF. CDR3 bases: TGTGCCAGCAGTTACGAAGGGGGACCAAATGAGCAGCTCTTC. The chain joins TRBV6-5 to TRBJ2-1, with a tentative D call TRBD1 (6 bases). The CDR3 is 14 amino acids. Germline CDR1 and CDR2: MNHEY and SVGAGI.

This clonotype was seen a handful of times. Its ends do not fully match the called genes, so a read error is possible. The J gene is TRBJ2-1, the V gene TRBV4-1; D call uncertain. This CDR3 has 12 amino acids. Germline CDR1 is MGHRA and CDR2 is YSYEKL. The CDR3 sequence: CVSSQVSNEQFF. In nucleotides, the CDR3 is TGCGTCAGCAGCCAAGTCTCAAATGAGCAGTTCTTC.

This clonotype has at least ten counts. Relative to the germline gene, one junction end is altered; a read error may explain this. The CDR3: CASSLVLAGGTDTQYF. CDR3 nucleotide sequence: TGTGCTAGCAGCTTAGTTCTGGCAGGGGGAACAGATACGCAGTATTTT. The rearrangement joins TRBV7-7 to TRBJ2-3; TRBD1 aligns across 7 bases. This CDR3 has 16 amino acids. In germline, CDR1 is SSHAT, CDR2 FNYEAQ (reference sequence).

A note on this clonotype: A read error is possible here, since a much larger clone lies one base away. V usage is TRBV29-1 and J usage is TRBJ1-1; the D is unclear. There are 12 residues in the CDR3. CDR1 SQVTM and CDR2 ANQGSEA come from the germline V gene. This CDR3 reads CSVETVNTEAIF. Here the CDR3 DNA reads TGCAGCGTTGAAACAGTGAACACTGAAGCTATCTTT.

This clonotype was observed at least ten times. The J gene is TRBJ2-1, the V gene TRBV11-2; 7 bases are shared with TRBD2. This CDR3 has 17 amino acids. Germline V gene sequence: CDR1 SGHAT, CDR2 FQNNGV. Germline trimming cut 6 bases from V and 0 bases from J; bases unmatched to any gene: 11. CDR3 residues: CASRQMSGGSSYNEQFF. CDR3 DNA: TGTGCCAGCAGACAGATGTCTGGCGGGAGCTCCTACAATGAGCAGTTCTTC. Full variable domain (rest looked up from reference TRBV11-2 and TRBJ2-1): EAGVAQSPRYKIIEKRQSVAFWCNPISGHATLYWYQQILGQGPKLLIQFQNNGVVDDSQLPKDRFSAERLKGVDSTLKIQPAKLEDSAVYLCASRQMSGGSSYNEQFFGPGTRLTVL.

For this clonotype: A read error is possible here, since a much larger clone lies one base away. This chain joins TRBV28 and TRBJ1-1; tentative D call: TRBD1 (5 bases). V was cut by 10 bases and J by 3 bases, with 18 bases left in between. The germline V gene encodes CDR1 MDHEN and CDR2 SYDVKM. The CDR3 has 14 residues. The CDR3: CAILPQGIYTEAFF. In nucleotides, the CDR3 is TGTGCCATCCTACCGCAGGGCATTTACACTGAAGCTTTCTTT.

For this clonotype: This may come from a read error, since a much larger clone is one base off. CDR3 in amino acids: CRGGGPPSGANVLTF. CDR3 bases: TGCAGGGGGGGGGGACCGCCCTCTGGGGCCAACGTCCTGACTTTC. The rearrangement joins TRBV20-1 to TRBJ2-6; TRBD2 agrees at 7 bases. The CDR3 has 15 residues. CDR1 and CDR2 from the germline V gene are DFQATT and SNEGSKA (reference sequence).

The rearrangement joins TRBV19 to TRBJ2-4; 9 bases are shared with TRBD1. Germline V gene sequence: CDR1 LNHDA, CDR2 SQIVND (reference sequence). This CDR3 has 15 residues. J lost 2 bases, V lost 5 bases, and 4 bases had no gene match. DNA of the CDR3: TGTGCCAGTAGTCCGGGACAGGGCCCCAAAAACATTCAGTACTTC. It codes for CASSPGQGPKNIQYF.

There are many counts of this clonotype. This chain links TRBV20-1 with TRBJ1-2, with TRBD1 as a possible D gene (6 bases). Germline V CDR1 and CDR2: DFQATT, SNEGSKA (reference sequence). This CDR3 contains 12 residues. This CDR3 is CRVPGTYYGYTF. CDR3 nucleotide sequence: TGCAGGGTGCCCGGGACATACTATGGCTACACCTTC.

Points on this clonotype: It may be a read error: a sequence one base away is much more abundant. The rearrangement joins TRBV6-2 or TRBV6-3 to TRBJ2-1, with D possibly called TRBD1 or TRBD2 (6 bases each). The germline gives CDR1 MNHEY, CDR2 SVGEGT. Trimming took 10 bases from V and 9 from J, leaving 34 bases between them. The CDR3 is 18 amino acids. DNA for the CDR3: TGTGCCAATAATGCGGACAGTACTAGGCACGGGGGTGTCGGTGAGCAGTTCTTC. This translates into CANNADSTRHGGVGEQFF.

This clonotype came up a few times. This may be a read error, as it is one base from a much larger clone. This chain connects TRBV5-1 to TRBJ2-2; D possibly uses TRBD1 or TRBD2 (6 bases each). Germline CDR1 is SGHRS and CDR2 is YFSETQ. This CDR3 contains 15 residues. The DNA of the CDR3 is TGCGCCAGCAGCCAACCAGGGGAGGTGACGGGGGAGCTGTCTTTT. Amino acids: CASSQPGEVTGELSF.

This clonotype has only one observation. The rearrangement uses TRBV20-1 and TRBJ1-1; TRBD1 is a possible D gene (6 bases). V lost 7 bases and J 5 bases, leaving 17 bases between the germline ends. This CDR3 is built from 13 residues. Germline V CDR1 and CDR2: DFQATT, SNEGSKA (reference sequence). CDR3 residues: CSGVGPRGTEAFF. CDR3 sequence (DNA): TGCAGTGGGGTGGGCCCCAGGGGAACTGAAGCTTTCTTT.

V is TRBV2 and J is TRBJ2-1, with TRBD2 matching over 14 bases. Germline V gene data show CDR1 as SNHLY and CDR2 as FYNNEI. The CDR3 consists of 15 residues. With 4 bases clipped from V and 8 bases from J, the junction kept 4 bases outside the gene matches. CDR3 sequence reads: CASSGGTSGRDEQFF. CDR3 bases: TGTGCCAGCAGTGGAGGGACTAGCGGGAGAGATGAGCAGTTCTTC.

This clonotype was seen at least ten times. The chain combines TRBV28 with TRBJ2-3; tentatively, D is TRBD1 or TRBD2 (5 bases each). Per the germline V gene, CDR1 is MDHEN and CDR2 is SYDVKM. The ends were cut back, 3 bases at V and 3 bases at J, with 13 bases in the middle. This CDR3 has 15 amino acids. CDR3 sequence: CASSLGPQETDTQYF. As DNA, the CDR3 is TGTGCCAGCAGTTTGGGACCCCAGGAGACAGATACGCAGTATTTT.

Many counts were recorded for this clonotype. The chain carries TRBV5-1 and TRBJ2-3, with a weak D call TRBD2 (6 bases). Trimming cost V 4 bases and J 2 bases, with 14 bases left between them. CDR3 size: 15 residues. Looked up from germline, CDR1 is SGHRS and CDR2 is YFSETQ. CDR3 sequence: CASSLIGLNTDTQYF. CDR3 nucleotides: TGCGCCAGCAGCCTTATTGGACTAAACACAGATACGCAGTATTTT.

This clonotype was picked up many times. The chain joins TRBV19 to TRBJ2-6; 7 nucleotides agree with TRBD1. This CDR3 comprises 15 residues. V lost 3 bases, J lost 4 bases, and 3 bases stayed unmatched. CDR1 LNHDA and CDR2 SQIVND come from the germline V gene (reference sequence). This CDR3 reads CASSIEGAGANVLTF. CDR3 nucleotide sequence: TGTGCCAGTAGTATCGAGGGGGCCGGGGCCAACGTCCTGACTTTC.

This chain connects TRBV19 to TRBJ1-4; D gene ambiguous. Germline V gene lookup returns CDR1 LNHDA and CDR2 SQIVND (reference sequence). The V and J ends lost 6 bases and 8 bases respectively, with 10 bases between them. This CDR3 is 12 amino acids long. CDR3 amino acids: CASRNPAEKLFF. The CDR3 region has the DNA TGTGCCAGTAGAAACCCGGCGGAAAAACTGTTTTTT.

The chain couples TRBV11-2 to TRBJ2-7; weak D call: TRBD2 (6 bases). The germline V and J ends were trimmed by 5 bases and 6 bases, with 17 bases remaining between them. There are 14 residues in the CDR3. Looked up from germline, CDR1 is SGHAT and CDR2 is FQNNGV. The CDR3, as DNA: TGTGCCAGCAGCCATTCGGCGGCGGAGGGCGAGCAGTACTTC. As protein: CASSHSAAEGEQYF.

This clonotype showed up many times. The gene calls are TRBV14 and TRBJ1-2; no clear D. The V end lost 1 base, the J end lost 2 bases, and 14 bases lay between the germline ends. CDR3 size: 16 residues. Germline loops: CDR1 SGHDN, CDR2 FVKESK. CDR3 coding DNA: TGTGCCAGCAGCCAAGGGTTGAATAACAGAAACTATGGCTACACCTTC. This sequence encodes CASSQGLNNRNYGYTF. The variable domain in full, completed from reference TRBV14 and TRBJ1-2, reads EAGVTQFPSHSVIEKGQTVTLRCDPISGHDNLYWYRRVMGKEIKFLLHFVKESKQDESGMPNNRFLAERTGGTYSTLKVQPAELEDSGVYFCASSQGLNNRNYGYTFGSGTRLTVV.

This clonotype was seen ten or more times. The chain has TRBV7-2 and TRBJ2-7, with 7 bases aligning to TRBD1. Germline-derived CDR1 and CDR2 are SGHTA and FQGNSA. V lost 1 base, J lost 0 bases, and 6 bases stayed unmatched. There are 16 residues in the CDR3. The CDR3, as DNA: TGTGCCAGCAGCTTAGTAGGGACAGACAGCTCCTACGAGCAGTACTTC. Its protein product is CASSLVGTDSSYEQYF.

Many counts were recorded for this clonotype. The chain links TRBV7-8 to TRBJ1-5; no definite D call. The CDR3 has 13 residues. V lost 3 bases to trimming and J lost 4 bases, with 7 bases between them. Germline V gene data show CDR1 as SGHVS and CDR2 as FQNEAQ. The CDR3 region has the DNA TGTGCCAGCAGCTTGCAAGAGAATCAGCCCCAGCATTTT. It translates to CASSLQENQPQHF. Together with reference TRBV7-8 and TRBJ1-5, the CDR3 gives the full variable domain: GAGVSQSPRYKVAKRGQDVALRCDPISGHVSLFWYQQALGQGPEFLTYFQNEAQLDKSGLPSDRFFAERPEGSVSTLKIQRTQQEDSAVYLCASSLQENQPQHFGDGTRLSIL.

Concerning this clonotype: Germline is not matched at one junction end, which may reflect a read error. The chain carries TRBV30 and TRBJ2-1; no clear D. The CDR3 has 12 amino acids. From germline, CDR1 is GTSNPN and CDR2 SVGIG (reference sequence). This chain's CDR3 is CAWRQYHNDQFF. In DNA, the CDR3 is TGTGCCTGGAGACAATACCACAATGATCAGTTCTTC.

V is TRBV9 and J is TRBJ1-3; D ambiguous. Germline lookup yields CDR1 SGDLS and CDR2 YYNGEE. The CDR3 sequence is 16 residues long. V was trimmed by 4 bases and J by 1 base, leaving 15 bases between them. The CDR3 bases are TGTGCCAGCAGCCTAGGGAGAACTTCTTCTGGAAACACCATATATTTT. It codes for CASSLGRTSSGNTIYF.

In its sample, this clonotype was seen many times. V gene TRBV28 combines with J gene TRBJ1-1, with 11 bases that match TRBD1. The length of the CDR3 is 16 residues. Germline CDR1 is MDHEN and CDR2 is SYDVKM. Germline trimming cut 7 bases from V and 4 bases from J; bases unmatched to any gene: 11. The CDR3 sequence is CASKTPGQGVSTEAFF. In nucleotides, the CDR3 is TGTGCCAGCAAAACCCCGGGACAGGGGGTCAGCACTGAAGCTTTCTTT.

This clonotype was detected ten times or more. This rearrangement joins TRBV20-1 to TRBJ2-1; possibly TRBD1 or TRBD2 for D (6 bases each). The CDR3 has 14 residues. Per the germline V gene, CDR1 is DFQATT and CDR2 is SNEGSKA (reference sequence). Trimming shortened V by 7 bases and J by 6 bases, and 19 bases separated the two germline ends. The DNA of the CDR3 is TGCAGTGTCCCAATGAGGGGGGCAAGCAATGAGCAGTTCTTC. Translated, it gives CSVPMRGASNEQFF.

This clonotype was observed many times. The CDR3 DNA follows: TGCAGTGCTAGGGTGGGCCAAGAGACCCAGTACTTC. Its translation: CSARVGQETQYF. The chain has TRBV20-1 and TRBJ2-5; no clear D. Germline CDR1 reads DFQATT; CDR2 reads SNEGSKA (reference sequence). This CDR3 is 12 amino acids long. Trimming pared 3 bases from V and 1 base from J, leaving 6 bases between.

This clonotype was picked up many times. The CDR3 region is CASSPGTGAYNEQFF. Here the CDR3 DNA reads TGTGCCAGCAGCCCCGGGACAGGGGCCTACAATGAGCAGTTCTTC. J is TRBJ2-1 and V is TRBV7-3; 10 nucleotides line up with TRBD1. The germline CDR1 and CDR2 sequences are SGHTA and FQGTGA. CDR3 length equals 15 residues. Germline trimming cut 5 bases from V and 2 bases from J; bases unmatched to any gene: 3. Full variable domain (rest looked up from reference TRBV7-3 and TRBJ2-1): GAGVSQTPSNKVTEKGKYVELRCDPISGHTALYWYRQSLGQGPEFLIYFQGTGAADDSGLPNDRFFAVRPEGSVSTLKIQRTERGDSAVYLCASSPGTGAYNEQFFGPGTRLTVL.

The chain joins TRBV15 to TRBJ2-7; D may be TRBD1 (5 bases). The CDR3 has 13 amino acids. Germline CDR1 LNHNV, CDR2 YYDKDF (reference sequence). The V end lost 1 base, the J end lost 7 bases, and 11 bases lay between the germline ends. CDR3 region: CATSRVQASEQYF. The CDR3 bases are TGTGCCACCAGCAGAGTACAGGCATCAGAGCAGTACTTC.